This passage covers 3 T cell receptor beta chains from one sample sequenced in a study of beta chain features in type 1 diabetes. Antigens for these TCRs are unknown. What was sequenced were expressed TCRB transcripts, since all of the isolated RNA had been reverse transcribed. Repertoires were generated with immunoSEQ multiplex PCR, while TCRdb's copy carries only in-frame clones and drops some. The table shows about 660,000 clones, with about an eighth occurring only once. Findings and limits, study-wide: TCRB CDR3 length was moderately but significantly reduced in all four CD4+ subsets of Type 1 diabetes patients.

The sequenced sample was naive CD4+ T cells from blood. These receptors all come from a man between 18 and 35 years old with type 1 diabetes.

This clone was seen only a few times. The rearrangement joins TRBV4-1 to TRBJ2-5; D is uncertain. The germline V gene has CDR1 MGHRA and CDR2 YSYEKL. The V end lost 1 base, the J end lost 0 bases, and 3 bases lay between the germline ends. CDR3 length equals 13 residues. CDR3 sequence: CASSQVDQETQYF. CDR3 DNA sequence: TGCGCCAGCAGCCAAGTAGACCAAGAGACCCAGTACTTC.

Of note for this clone: The junction does not match germline at one end; this may be a read error. This sequence joins TRBV7-7 and TRBJ2-3, with 7 bases matching TRBD2. Germline CDR1 and CDR2: SSHAT and FNYEAQ (reference sequence). This CDR3 has 14 amino acids. The CDR3 reads CASSLGPREDTQYF. CDR3 in DNA: TGTGCTAGCAGCTTAGGACCCCGGGAGGACACGCAGTATTTT.

The genes are TRBV5-6 and TRBJ1-2, with D maybe TRBD1 (5 bases). In germline, CDR1 is SGHDT, CDR2 YYEEEE. The CDR3 spans 14 residues. Trimming stripped 0 bases from V and 6 bases from J, with 12 bases between. As DNA, the CDR3 is TGTGCCAGCAGCTTGGTGTCGGGAGGGGATGGCTACACCTTC. Translating gives CASSLVSGGDGYTF.